These 24 T cell receptor beta chains were all obtained from the same sample, sequenced in a study of CD8+ T cells in alopecia areata. RNA extraction and reverse transcription yielded cDNA as sequencing template. Sequencing was performed with immunoSEQ multiplex PCR; in TCRdb, only in-frame clones are kept and a portion is missing. The table includes 150,000 to 200,000 clones, about 72% detected once. Material: CD8+ T cells sorted from blood, obtained at week 0. These receptors were collected from a human donor with alopecia areata.

The rearrangement links TRBV5-4 to TRBJ2-5; D not resolved. CDR3 size: 13 residues. The germline V and J ends were trimmed by 4 bases and 4 bases, with 11 bases remaining between them. Looked up from germline, CDR1 is SGHNT and CDR2 is YYREEE (reference sequence). CDR3 bases: TGTGCCAGCAGCCAGTCGGAGTTAGAGACCCAGTACTTC. As protein: CASSQSELETQYF.

This clone was recorded once. The CDR3 protein is CASSSLGEGRNIQYF. The CDR3 DNA sequence: TGTGCCAGCAGTTCATTAGGTGAGGGAAGGAACATTCAGTACTTC. The chain couples TRBV5-6 to TRBJ2-4; maybe TRBD2 (5 bases). This CDR3 is 15 amino acids long. Trimming removed 5 bases at V and 7 bases at J, with 19 bases between. Germline loops: CDR1 SGHDT, CDR2 YYEEEE.

This chain uses TRBV12-5 with TRBJ1-1; 8 nucleotides line up with TRBD1. J was trimmed by 4 bases and V by 6 bases; bases with no gene match: 1. Germline CDR1 and CDR2: LGHNT and FRNRAP. This CDR3 is built from 12 residues. The CDR3 DNA reads as TGTGCTAGTGGAACAGGGGGCACTGAAGCTTTCTTT. This sequence encodes CASGTGGTEAFF.

This clone was detected only once. This chain joins TRBV14 and TRBJ2-7; 10 bases are a match to TRBD1. The germline V gene encodes CDR1 SGHDN and CDR2 FVKESK. V lost 4 bases to trimming and J lost 4 bases; unmatched junction nucleotides: 10. The CDR3 has 16 amino acids. The CDR3 DNA sequence: TGTGCCAGCAGCCCCGGTCCGGGACAGGGGTCGTACGAGCAGTACTTC. Translation: CASSPGPGQGSYEQYF.

The chain is built from TRBV30 and TRBJ2-5; D could derive from TRBD1 or TRBD2 (6 bases each). Germline loops: CDR1 GTSNPN, CDR2 SVGIG (reference sequence). Trimming left V 4 bases short and J 5 bases short, with 14 bases between. This CDR3 has 13 amino acids. CDR3 residues: CAWISPGGETQYF. CDR3 nucleotides: TGTGCCTGGATCTCCCCCGGGGGCGAGACCCAGTACTTC.

This clone has just one count. The chain joins TRBV30 to TRBJ2-5; D not resolved. V lost 2 bases to trimming and J lost 5 bases, with 12 bases between them. The germline V gene encodes CDR1 GTSNPN and CDR2 SVGIG (reference sequence). The CDR3 sequence is 13 residues long. CDR3 loop: CAWSIDGGETQYF. The DNA for the CDR3 is TGTGCCTGGAGTATCGACGGTGGGGAGACCCAGTACTTC.

The chain is built from TRBV27 and TRBJ2-3, with 12 bases aligning to TRBD2. J was trimmed by 6 bases and V by 6 bases; bases with no gene match: 10. CDR1 is MNHEY, CDR2 SMNVEV, per germline (reference sequence). This CDR3 has 16 amino acids. In DNA form, the CDR3 reads TGTGCCAGCAGCCCATTGACTAGCGGGGGTCTTGATACGCAGTATTTT. Its protein is CASSPLTSGGLDTQYF.

This chain links TRBV29-1 with TRBJ2-2; D remains ambiguous. The CDR3 is 14 residues long. From germline, CDR1 is SQVTM and CDR2 ANQGSEA. V lost 5 bases to trimming and J lost 2 bases, with 12 bases between them. The CDR3 spells CSVTGGINTGELFF. The CDR3, as DNA: TGCAGCGTTACGGGCGGAATAAACACCGGGGAGCTGTTTTTT.

V gene TRBV5-6 combines with J gene TRBJ1-4; D call uncertain. The CDR3 length is 15 residues. V was pared by 3 bases and J by 5 bases, with 14 bases between. The germline V gene has CDR1 SGHDT and CDR2 YYEEEE. CDR3 sequence: CASSSGPGRNEKLFF. DNA for the CDR3: TGTGCCAGCAGCTCGGGTCCGGGCAGAAATGAAAAACTGTTTTTT.

The chain has TRBV10-3 and TRBJ1-2; D not certain. This CDR3 spans 12 amino acids. Looked up from germline, CDR1 is ENHRY and CDR2 is SYGVKD. Trimming removed 7 bases at V and 4 bases at J, with 10 bases between. CDR3 sequence reads: CAINNPGYGYTF. The DNA for the CDR3 is TGTGCCATCAATAACCCCGGCTATGGCTACACCTTC.

The rearrangement links TRBV9 to TRBJ2-7; TRBD2 matches at 9 bases. This CDR3 region has 15 residues. CDR1 SGDLS and CDR2 YYNGEE come from the germline V gene. The V segment lost 3 bases and the J segment 7 bases; nucleotides outside the gene matches: 11. The CDR3 protein is CASSGPGTSPWEQYF. The DNA of the CDR3 is TGTGCCAGCAGCGGACCCGGGACTAGCCCGTGGGAGCAGTACTTC.

The chain joins TRBV2 to TRBJ2-1; maybe TRBD1 (5 bases). The V end was cut by 6 bases, the J end by 5 bases, with 11 bases between. CDR3 length: 13 amino acids. Per germline, CDR1 SNHLY and CDR2 FYNNEI. CDR3 loop: CASSAGSDNEQFF. In DNA form, the CDR3 reads TGTGCCAGCAGCGCAGGGTCCGACAATGAGCAGTTCTTC.

The chain links TRBV6-5 to TRBJ1-5; 7 positions agree with TRBD1. Germline CDR1 is MNHEY and CDR2 is SVGAGI. This CDR3 region has 13 residues. The trim removed 2 bases at V and 9 bases at J, leaving 4 bases unmatched. The chain's CDR3 is CASSYQTGWPQHF. The CDR3 DNA sequence: TGTGCCAGCAGTTACCAGACAGGGTGGCCCCAGCATTTT.

This chain uses TRBV2 with TRBJ1-2, with D perhaps TRBD1 (5 bases). Germline V lookup: CDR1 SNHLY, CDR2 FYNNEI. Trimming stripped 3 bases from V and 6 bases from J, with 14 bases between. This CDR3 is built from 14 residues. CDR3 in amino acids: CASSDGGLSNGYTF. The CDR3 DNA reads as TGTGCCAGCAGTGATGGGGGACTTTCTAATGGCTACACCTTC.

This clone was seen just once. This sequence joins TRBV25-1 and TRBJ1-1, with 8 bases that match TRBD1. CDR3 length: 14 amino acids. The V and J ends lost 6 bases and 4 bases, in that order; junction bases with no gene match: 7. Germline assignment: CDR1 MGHDK and CDR2 SYGVNS. The CDR3 sequence is CASSLTGAGTEAFF. CDR3 nucleotides: TGTGCCAGCAGCCTGACAGGGGCTGGCACTGAAGCTTTCTTT.

On this clone itself: Other DNA sequences in the sample encode the same CDR3. This sequence joins TRBV6-5 and TRBJ2-7, with unresolved D. CDR1 is MNHEY and CDR2 is SVGAGI in the germline V gene. The CDR3 spans 11 residues. With 0 bases removed from V and 7 bases from J, the gap between germline ends came to 4 bases. CDR3 region: CASSYSTEQYF. DNA for the CDR3: TGTGCCAGCAGTTACTCGACAGAGCAGTACTTC.

Remarks on this clone: Germline and junction disagree at one end, which may indicate a read error. This sequence joins TRBV7-9 and TRBJ1-6; 7 positions match TRBD1. The CDR3 sequence is 13 residues long. In germline, CDR1 is SEHNR, CDR2 FQNEAQ (reference sequence). CDR3 region: CASSAKQGTLFYF. CDR3 in DNA: TGTGCCAGCAGCGCTAAACAGGGGACCCTTTTCTACTTT.

The chain links TRBV4-1 to TRBJ2-7, with D unresolved. The CDR3 sequence is 15 residues long. V was clipped by 4 bases and J by 4 bases, with 17 bases between them. Germline CDR1 and CDR2: MGHRA and YSYEKL. The CDR3 region has the DNA TGCGCCAGCAGCCCCTACTTGGGTTGGCGGTACGAGCAGTACTTC. This encodes CASSPYLGWRYEQYF.

The J gene is TRBJ1-2, the V gene TRBV27; D is undetermined. V shed 3 bases and J shed 4 bases, with 18 bases lying between them. Germline V gene sequence: CDR1 MNHEY, CDR2 SMNVEV (reference sequence). The CDR3 spans 16 residues. CDR3: CASSFWPRQAPYGYTF. CDR3 nucleotides: TGTGCCAGCAGTTTTTGGCCCCGCCAGGCCCCCTATGGCTACACCTTC.

V gene TRBV29-1 combines with J gene TRBJ2-1, with D tentatively TRBD1 (6 bases). The germline CDR1 and CDR2 sequences are SQVTM and ANQGSEA. The CDR3 totals 14 residues. The V gene lost 7 bases and the J gene lost 9 bases, with 22 bases spanning the gap. This chain's CDR3 is CSAPRDTALGEQFF. Written as DNA, the CDR3 is TGCAGCGCTCCCCGGGACACGGCGCTGGGTGAGCAGTTCTTC.

The rearrangement joins TRBV7-9 to TRBJ2-7; D may be TRBD1 or TRBD2 (5 bases each). The V end was cut by 5 bases, the J end by 5 bases, with 16 bases between. The length of the CDR3 is 14 residues. CDR1 and CDR2 from the germline V gene are SEHNR and FQNEAQ (reference sequence). CDR3 sequence reads: CASSLVSEGNEQYF. Here the CDR3 DNA reads TGTGCCAGCAGCCTTGTCAGTGAGGGGAACGAGCAGTACTTC.

The chain has TRBV5-1 and TRBJ2-3, with 8 bases fitting TRBD2. Germline CDR1 SGHRS, CDR2 YFSETQ. CDR3 length equals 15 residues. Unmatched junction bases numbered 7, after V lost 2 bases and J lost 5 bases. The CDR3: CASSLSGGRGDTQYF. DNA of the CDR3: TGCGCCAGCAGCTTAAGCGGGGGCCGGGGAGATACGCAGTATTTT.

This clone was detected a few times. This rearrangement joins TRBV30 to TRBJ2-1, with TRBD1 identical over 7 bases. Germline lookup yields CDR1 GTSNPN and CDR2 SVGIG (reference sequence). The CDR3 is made up of 15 amino acids. Losses at the gene ends were 0 bases for V and 1 base for J; bases not matched to a gene: 3. This chain's CDR3 is CAWSVARGSYNEQFF. DNA for the CDR3: TGTGCCTGGAGTGTGGCCAGGGGGTCCTACAATGAGCAGTTCTTC.

This clone was detected only a few times. This chain connects TRBV19 to TRBJ2-7; 9 bases align to TRBD1. Trimming removed 7 bases from V and 4 bases from J; junction bases left unmatched: 8. The CDR3 covers 14 residues. In germline, CDR1 is LNHDA, CDR2 SQIVND (reference sequence). The CDR3 is CASNPGTGIYEQYF. CDR3 bases: TGTGCCAGTAACCCCGGGACAGGGATATACGAGCAGTACTTC.